One and the same sample provided the 19 T cell receptor beta chains below, sequenced in a study of cytomegalovirus exposure and HLA in healthy donors. The data were produced by immunoSEQ multiplex PCR, yet TCRdb's version contains in-frame clones alone and is incomplete. The sample records approximately 160,000 clones, nearly 90% being singletons. Sequenced: PBMCs. The receptors here all came from a man between 18 and 29 years old in good health and CMV-seropositive.

This rearrangement joins TRBV12-5 to TRBJ2-7; maybe TRBD1 (6 bases). The V end lost 0 bases, the J end lost 0 bases, and 9 bases lay between the germline ends. The CDR3 sequence is 15 residues long. Per the germline V gene, CDR1 is LGHNT and CDR2 is FRNRAP. In nucleotides, the CDR3 is TGTGCTAGTGGTTTGGTAGGGGGTGGCTCCTACGAGCAGTACTTC. This encodes CASGLVGGGSYEQYF.

V usage is TRBV13 and J usage is TRBJ2-7; 8 bases line up with TRBD1. J was trimmed by 2 bases and V by 7 bases; bases with no gene match: 10. The CDR3 has 15 residues. In germline, CDR1 is PRHDT, CDR2 FYEKMQ (reference sequence). This CDR3 is CASIDRGLKPYEQYF. The CDR3 DNA follows: TGTGCCAGCATAGACAGGGGCCTAAAGCCCTACGAGCAGTACTTC. The whole variable domain, filled in from reference TRBV13 and TRBJ2-7, reads AAGVIQSPRHLIKEKRETATLKCYPIPRHDTVYWYQQGPGQDPQFLISFYEKMQSDKGSIPDRFSAQQFSDYHSELNMSSLELGDSALYFCASIDRGLKPYEQYFGPGTRLTVT.

On this clone itself: Other DNA variants within this sample encode the same CDR3. The chain carries TRBV20-1 and TRBJ2-5, with 8 bases identical to TRBD1. Per the germline V gene, CDR1 is DFQATT and CDR2 is SNEGSKA (reference sequence). V was pared by 4 bases and J by 5 bases, with 0 bases of the junction left unmatched. The CDR3 consists of 11 residues. In DNA, the CDR3 is TGCAGTGCTAACAGGGGGGAGACCCAGTACTTC. This codes for CSANRGETQYF.

This clone has just one count. The genes are TRBV7-9 and TRBJ1-4; TRBD1 matches 9 bases. Unmatched junction bases numbered 17, after V lost 5 bases and J lost 7 bases. Germline V lookup: CDR1 SEHNR, CDR2 FQNEAQ (reference sequence). This CDR3 spans 18 amino acids. DNA of the CDR3: TGTGCCAGCAGCCCCCAACATAGCAAGGGACAGGGTTTTGAAAAACTGTTTTTT. Translated, it gives CASSPQHSKGQGFEKLFF. The full variable domain, in which reference TRBV7-9 and TRBJ1-4 provide the parts outside the CDR3, is DTGVSQNPRHKITKRGQNVTFRCDPISEHNRLYWYRQTLGQGPEFLTYFQNEAQLEKSRLLSDRFSAERPKGSFSTLEIQRTEQGDSAMYLCASSPQHSKGQGFEKLFFGSGTQLSVL.

This CDR3 is CASSLGFEGKVGANVLTF. The CDR3 region has the DNA TGTGCCAGCAGCTTAGGGTTTGAGGGAAAGGTCGGGGCCAACGTCCTGACTTTC. J is TRBJ2-6 and V is TRBV7-9; weak D call: TRBD2 (5 bases). Germline loops: CDR1 SEHNR, CDR2 FQNEAQ (reference sequence). The CDR3 has 18 residues. V lost 1 base to trimming and J lost 4 bases, with 17 bases between them.

The chain uses TRBV5-4 and TRBJ2-7; 13 bases map to TRBD2. The CDR3 length is 13 residues. From germline, CDR1 is SGHNT and CDR2 YYREEE (reference sequence). After removal of 9 bases from V and 6 bases from J, the junction contained 6 bases not matched to a gene. The CDR3 region has the DNA TGTGCCACGAGGACTAGCGGGAGTTTCGAGCAGTACTTC. Its protein product is CATRTSGSFEQYF.

The V gene is TRBV6-1, the J gene TRBJ2-5; TRBD1 aligns across 9 bases. The trim removed 3 bases at V and 7 bases at J, leaving 6 bases unmatched. CDR3 length equals 14 residues. Germline V CDR1 and CDR2: MNHNS, SASEGT. In DNA, the CDR3 is TGTGCCAGCAGTGAGACGGGACAGGGAATGACCCAGTACTTC. Translation gives CASSETGQGMTQYF.

The chain uses TRBV30 and TRBJ2-7, with a possible D match to TRBD2 (5 bases). Germline assignment: CDR1 GTSNPN and CDR2 SVGIG (reference sequence). CDR3 length: 13 residues. Trimming left V 5 bases short and J 2 bases short, with 13 bases between. The CDR3, as DNA: TGTGCCTGGCCCGGGGTATCCCCCTACGAGCAGTACTTC. Its translation: CAWPGVSPYEQYF.

This chain connects TRBV6-1 to TRBJ2-2, with 9 bases lining up with TRBD2. The CDR3 extends over 16 amino acids. CDR1 and CDR2 (germline): MNHNS, SASEGT. V dropped 4 bases and J dropped 1; count of bases not matched to a gene: 4. The CDR3 region is CASSVLAGVNTGELFF. The CDR3 DNA follows: TGTGCCAGCAGTGTATTAGCGGGAGTGAACACCGGGGAGCTGTTTTTT.

The table lists this clone with a few counts. The chain recombines TRBV7-8 with TRBJ2-7, with TRBD1 as a possible D gene (6 bases). V was cut by 5 bases and J by 4 bases, with 15 bases left in between. Per germline, CDR1 SGHVS and CDR2 FQNEAQ. CDR3 length: 14 amino acids. CDR3 loop: CASSAGTLGYEQYF. CDR3 sequence (DNA): TGTGCCAGCAGCGCCGGGACACTTGGTTACGAGCAGTACTTC.

The genes are TRBV2 and TRBJ2-1, with TRBD2 identical over 8 bases. The CDR3 has 14 amino acids. CDR1 SNHLY and CDR2 FYNNEI come from the germline V gene. J was trimmed by 3 bases and V by 10 bases; bases with no gene match: 8. DNA for the CDR3: TGTGCCAAGTCAAGGCGGGAGGACTACAATGAGCAGTTCTTC. It encodes CAKSRREDYNEQFF.

The chain joins TRBV28 to TRBJ2-7; 9 bases are a match to TRBD2. CDR1 is MDHEN and CDR2 is SYDVKM in the germline V gene. The CDR3 runs to 13 residues. DNA of the CDR3: TGTGCTAGTGGGCGGGGGGGAGTCTACGAGCAGTACTTC. Protein sequence: CASGRGGVYEQYF.

The chain couples TRBV7-8 to TRBJ2-7; 8 bases are shared with TRBD2. The CDR3 has 14 amino acids. After removal of 2 bases from V and 4 bases from J, the junction contained 4 bases not matched to a gene. CDR1 is SGHVS and CDR2 is FQNEAQ in the germline V gene. The CDR3 sequence: CASSLSLAGYEQYF. CDR3 nucleotide sequence: TGTGCCAGCAGCTTAAGCCTAGCGGGTTACGAGCAGTACTTC.

The chain has TRBV10-3 and TRBJ1-2, with 9 bases aligning to TRBD1. J gave up 4 bases and V 5 bases, and 2 bases lay outside the gene matches. There are 13 residues in the CDR3. CDR1 and CDR2 (germline): ENHRY, SYGVKD. CDR3 coding DNA: TGTGCCATCAGTTCGGGACAGGGCTATGGCTACACCTTC. It codes for CAISSGQGYGYTF.

This clone was counted between two and nine times. The chain is built from TRBV28 and TRBJ2-7, with 8 bases fitting TRBD1. Trimming took 5 bases from V and 3 from J; bases not matched to a gene: 15. CDR3 size: 17 residues. Germline V gene data show CDR1 as MDHEN and CDR2 as SYDVKM. CDR3 coding DNA: TGTGCCAGCAGTGCCCGCTACAGGGGGTCGGGACTCTACGAGCAGTACTTC. Protein product: CASSARYRGSGLYEQYF.

This clone was detected only a few times. CDR3 sequence (DNA): TGTGCCAGAAGCTTGGGACAGGGGGGAGAGACCCAGTACTTC. Encoded protein: CARSLGQGGETQYF. The chain employs TRBV5-3 and TRBJ2-5; 9 nucleotides line up with TRBD1. TRBV5-3 is filed as an ORF, its function uncertain. The CDR3 has 14 residues. V shed 0 bases and J 4 bases; nucleotides not matched to a gene: 1.

The chain uses TRBV5-1 and TRBJ2-1; D possibly corresponds to TRBD2 (6 bases). CDR1 and CDR2 (germline): SGHRS, YFSETQ. Trimming took 1 base from V and 6 from J, leaving 20 bases between them. There are 17 residues in the CDR3. CDR3 in DNA: TGCGCCAGCAGCTTGTGGCCCTTAGGCGGGACGATCAATGAGCAGTTCTTC. Residues: CASSLWPLGGTINEQFF.

The J gene is TRBJ2-2, the V gene TRBV13, with D perhaps TRBD1 (6 bases). Germline lookup yields CDR1 PRHDT and CDR2 FYEKMQ (reference sequence). The CDR3 has 13 amino acids. The ends were cut back, 3 bases at V and 5 bases at J, with 7 bases in the middle. The CDR3 coding sequence is TGTGCCAGCAGCTTCAGGGGAACCGGGGAGCTGTTTTTT. Its translation is CASSFRGTGELFF.

The chain uses TRBV18 and TRBJ1-2; D gene uncertain. CDR1 KGHSH and CDR2 LQKENI come from the germline V gene. The ends were cut back, 2 bases at V and 3 bases at J, with 4 bases in the middle. The CDR3 is 12 residues long. The CDR3 DNA sequence: TGTGCCAGCTCACCAGCAGACTATGGCTACACCTTC. This sequence encodes CASSPADYGYTF.